This T cell receptor (beta chain) was retrieved from a study of cytomegalovirus exposure and HLA in healthy donors (dated by TCRdb to about 2017). General notes on the study: According to an earlier analysis of around 600 of the donors, roughly 180 million T cells yielded 120 million or so unique TCR beta sequences and approximately 280 Gb of sequence data. An early release covering about 600 HLA-typed donors comprised 300 to 350 gigabases of sequencing data and around 80 million unique TCR sequences. Of the 398 genotyped donors, approximately 81% were placed in the genetic ancestry cluster associated with self-reported Caucasian donors. The study aimed to test whether signatures of past pathogen exposure could be identified by cataloging public T cell receptors. The study used immunosequencing to profile the T cell repertoires of approximately 630 subjects and linked those repertoires to cytomegalovirus serostatus. Along with the approximately 670-subject first cohort, a separate validation cohort of approximately 110 different subjects was used. High-throughput TCR immunosequencing, statistical association of individual TCRs with disease status, and machine learning were combined to predict cytomegalovirus infection status. A later analysis re-examined previously published TCR beta repertoires from hundreds of donors and added high-resolution HLA genotyping to investigate patterns of TCR occurrence. In the later analysis, no new phenotypic data were used to find candidate immune exposures; instead, reliance was placed on TCR beta sequences and their occurrence across donors. In an earlier analysis of roughly 540 of the donors, high-throughput TCR beta sequencing was used to judge whether each TCR beta V gene segment behaved as functional or pseudogenic. Donor age, sex, ethnicity and CMV serostatus were compiled together with the repertoire data. In a later genetic analysis, genome-wide SNP genotypes for about 55% of the roughly 700 donors were used, and that subset was treated as a discovery cohort. All discovery cohort repertoires had been generated on a single sequencing platform. Class I and class II HLA loci were covered by the typing at four-digit resolution. The number of typed donors differed by locus: about 620-640 for A, B, C, DRB1 and DQB1; approximately 540 for DQA1; 606 for DPA1; and about 450 for DPB1. Several DR-DQ haplotypes were handled as single units for association and clustering because linkage in the cohort was strong. Across some 400 genotyped donors of the cohort, an average of roughly 230,000 unique TCR beta nucleotide sequences per donor were sequenced, and approximately 19% of those sequences were non-productive.

Of note for this clone: No cognate antigen has been identified for it. Base qualities are not at hand, and no much larger clone is one base apart.

According to the germline V gene, CDR1 reads SQVTM and CDR2 reads ANQGSEA. From V the trimming removes 6 bases and from J it removes 10 bases, while the gene matches leave 16 bases of the junction unaccounted for. CDR3 length: 14 amino acids, cysteine to phenylalanine. Only the CDR3 DNA is retained, 42 bases long and in frame from the first base. The library was generated by the immunoSEQ multiplex PCR assay. The multiplex PCR relied on a mix of 60 forward primers for TCR Vbeta segments and 13 reverse primers for TCR Jbeta segments. The CDR3 region of rearranged TCR beta genes was amplified from genomic DNA by a multiplex PCR assay. The Illumina HiSeq System was used to sequence the amplified TCR beta libraries as 87-base-pair reads. The paper's processing steps were these. A later analysis counted approximately 76 million unique TCR beta chains across the 666 repertoires, and around 9.9 million of these chains were shared by at least two donors. A nearest-neighbor algorithm error-corrected the raw reads and collapsed the reads into unique sequences, merging closely related sequences to remove PCR and sequencing errors. Alignment of CDR3 sequences to IMGT reference sequences was used to assign V, D and J gene segments. For a sequence to be retained, at least a six-nucleotide match to both a V gene segment and a J gene segment was required. Rearrangements were classified as productive when the CDR3 lacked stop codons and remained in frame with V and J, and all other rearrangements were classified as non-productive. CDR3 was defined according to IMGT convention as the region running from the second conserved V-encoded cysteine to the conserved J-encoded phenylalanine. The earlier analysis of some 600 of the donors excluded sequences that lacked an unambiguous match to a single V gene segment. In an earlier analysis of about 590 of the donors, a V segment was called functional when productive rearrangements were above 56.7%, and segregating when the standard deviation between donors exceeded 5%. A statistical classification framework was built for diagnosing cytomegalovirus status from the catalog of TCR beta chain sequences. A later analysis assigned V and J genes by comparing TCR nucleotide sequences with IMGT/GENE-DB human TR gene sequences. The TCRdist pipeline was used in a later analysis to assign CDR3 sequences and most-parsimonious VDJ recombination scenarios. In a later analysis, each TCR beta chain was defined by its CDR3 amino acid sequence together with its V-gene family, and reads without a unique V-gene family were excluded. As a way to deal with suspected cross-contamination and a sequencing artifact, a later analysis dropped roughly 600 nucleotide sequences that were highly shared and had low generation probability. In a later analysis, a clonal expansion index for each public chain was calculated from normalized within-repertoire ranks of inferred template counts. A later analysis computed generation probabilities with a VDJ recombination model fitted to out-of-frame rearrangements, and checked the results against IGoR. A later analysis scored TCR-TCR, TCR-HLA and TCR-CMV co-occurrence with hypergeometric tests, applying a repertoire-size bias correction to TCR pairs. A later analysis estimated false discovery rates by permuting HLA or CMV assignments 20 times. A later analysis grouped co-occurring TCRs with DBSCAN, adding TCRdist sequence similarity when clustering within HLA-allele-positive subsets. For co-occurrence clustering, repertoires with fewer than 30,000 or more than 120,000 public chains were excluded, along with five or six repertoires with anomalous nucleotide sharing. Not all clones reach the TCRdb copy of this immuneACCESS table, which keeps in-frame sequences only. Checked studies attribute under half of the gap to unresolved V genes and leave the rest unexplained. V, J and clone size are those of that table, while D and trimming were read from the DNA. The sample includes around 200,000 clones, with under 80% observed a single time. 2.5% to 3% of the sample belongs to the ten largest clones.

The cohort was made up of 666 healthy bone marrow donors. Cohort members were all nominally healthy when sampled, although unrecorded immune exposures were likely present. The donor was CMV seronegative and was included in the group of a few hundred seronegative cohort members. Each donor provided a peripheral blood sample, and peripheral blood mononuclear cells were used for TCR beta sequencing. The Qiagen DNeasy Blood Extraction Kit was used to extract genomic DNA from the blood cell samples. Overall study outcomes, separate from this receptor: A further reported finding was that TCR beta sequences accurately predicted the HLA-A and HLA-B alleles for most subjects in the first cohort. Specific HLA alleles were associated with 15,000 to 20,000 TCR beta sequences at a false discovery rate of 0.05 in a later analysis. A later analysis found that HLA-associated TCR beta chains were more clonally expanded and had lower generation probabilities than equally common non-associated chains. Presence/absence analyses assumed roughly uniform sequencing depth across donors, an assumption that may not hold. According to a later analysis, TCR association rates differed among HLA loci, with DRB1 alleles showing the most associated TCRs and HLA-C alleles showing the fewest. The authors suggested that the approach could potentially be generalized to other disease states and immunological phenotypes. Broadly in line with IMGT annotations, most TCR beta V segments showed up in productive rearrangements about 90% or about 30% of the time in an earlier analysis of around 550 of the donors. A later analysis reported that several top co-occurrence clusters appeared linked to parvovirus B19, influenza, CMV and Epstein-Barr virus. The classifier was reported to diagnose cytomegalovirus status with high specificity and sensitivity in both the original and validation cohorts. Because counts were too low, seventeen rarely observed V segments, including chromosome 9 orphons, were excluded from the earlier analysis of 587 of the donors. Most TCR sequences were seen in very few donors, while some public TCRs were found in many individuals. Most CMV-associated TCR beta chains appeared to be HLA-restricted in a later analysis, and the HLA associations seemed to be driven largely by CMV exposure. According to a later genetic analysis, donors in an Asian-associated ancestry cluster had fewer N-insertions in productive TCRs than the approximately 710-donor mean. A cluster of highly shared sequence variants was judged likely to be a technical artifact of the sequencing pipeline. Assigning TCR associations to individual alleles was difficult when HLA alleles, especially DR and DQ, strongly co-occurred. HLA typing was unavailable for some donors at each locus, so association tests used only the typed subset. Immune exposure information for the cohort was limited to CMV serostatus. Three of the identified cytomegalovirus-associated TCR beta chains were confirmed in vitro to be specific for cytomegalovirus antigens. Linkage disequilibrium might explain the correlated functional status among segregating V segments, but an unknown experimental factor could not be excluded. Some IMGT-functional V segments, including TRBV6-2 and TRBV6-3, could not be told apart with the 87-base-pair reads, so those segments were excluded. A later genetic analysis associated a missense DCLRE1C variant with V-gene and J-gene trimming of TCR beta chains, and an independent cohort replicated the association. In the study, approximately 150 TCR beta chains were listed as associated with cytomegalovirus. In this cohort, only TCR beta chains were sequenced, and detectable features were limited by the absence of alpha or paired-chain data.

Recombination linked TRBV29-1 to TRBJ1-1, and 8 junction bases match TRBD1. The receptor was isolated from a man between 35 and 55 years old in good health and CMV-seronegative. Sequencing was done on a sample of PBMCs. The DNA sequence is given as TGCAGCGTCAGAGGCGGGGCAGGGGGCGACGGAGCTTTCTTT. This translates into CSVRGGAGGDGAFF.